A single sample gave rise to the 28 T cell receptor beta chains below, sequenced in a study of blood T cell repertoires in COVID-19. Assay used: immunoSEQ multiplex PCR; TCRdb lists only in-frame clones, some missing. This sample has about 130,000 clones, with more than 75% found just once. Sample: peripheral blood. Receptors originate from a woman between 65 and 79 years old with COVID-19, enrolled during active disease.

The V call is TRBV5-1, the J call TRBJ1-6; no clear D gene. The germline V gene encodes CDR1 SGHRS and CDR2 YFSETQ. This CDR3 region has 16 residues. The germline V and J ends were trimmed by 4 bases and 0 bases, with 11 bases remaining between them. Here the CDR3 DNA reads TGCGCCAGCAGCCCGGCGGCGAGCTCCTATAATTCACCCCTCCACTTT. This codes for CASSPAASSYNSPLHF.

V gene TRBV18 combines with J gene TRBJ1-5; D may be TRBD1 (5 bases). The CDR3 spans 15 residues. Germline V gene lookup returns CDR1 KGHSH and CDR2 LQKENI. The ends were cut back, 0 bases at V and 4 bases at J, with 10 bases in the middle. The CDR3 nucleotides are TGTGCCAGCTCACCACCGGGGCCAGTAAATCAGCCCCAGCATTTT. Translating it yields CASSPPGPVNQPQHF.

This chain connects TRBV9 to TRBJ2-3, with 9 bases matching TRBD2. V lost 2 bases, J lost 0 bases, and 4 bases stayed unmatched. Germline CDR1 and CDR2: SGDLS and YYNGEE. The CDR3 is made up of 16 amino acids. The CDR3 region has the DNA TGTGCCAGCAGCGTTCTAGCGGGGACTAGCACAGATACGCAGTATTTT. Protein product: CASSVLAGTSTDTQYF.

V usage is TRBV5-1 and J usage is TRBJ2-1; 11 nucleotides agree with TRBD2. The CDR3 length is 15 residues. V was clipped by 4 bases and J by 5 bases; unmatched bases: 5. Per the germline V gene, CDR1 is SGHRS and CDR2 is YFSETQ. CDR3 DNA: TGCGCCAGCAGCCTTAGCGGGGGGGCCCACAATGAGCAGTTCTTC. Protein: CASSLSGGAHNEQFF.

The rearrangement joins TRBV5-1 to TRBJ2-2; a weak D match, TRBD2 (5 bases). The ends were cut back, 1 base at V and 4 bases at J, with 8 bases in the middle. Germline CDR1 and CDR2: SGHRS and YFSETQ. The length of the CDR3 is 14 residues. The CDR3 DNA reads TGCGCCAGCAGCTTGTCTAGCCTCACCGGGGAGCTGTTTTTT. Translated: CASSLSSLTGELFF.

J is TRBJ1-5 and V is TRBV9; TRBD1 matches 10 bases. Germline CDR1 is SGDLS and CDR2 is YYNGEE. This CDR3 has 17 amino acids. V shed 2 bases, J shed 0 bases, and the junction held 5 bases outside the gene matches. The CDR3 loop is CASSVGTGVYSNQPQHF. The CDR3 coding sequence is TGTGCCAGCAGCGTGGGGACAGGGGTATATAGCAATCAGCCCCAGCATTTT. The full variable domain, its missing parts supplied by reference TRBV9 and TRBJ1-5, is DSGVTQTPKHLITATGQRVTLRCSPRSGDLSVYWYQQSLDQGLQFLIQYYNGEERAKGNILERFSAQQFPDLHSELNLSSLELGDSALYFCASSVGTGVYSNQPQHFGDGTRLSIL.

The chain carries TRBV10-3 and TRBJ2-2; tentative D call: TRBD2 (5 bases). The V and J ends lost 8 bases and 5 bases respectively, with 15 bases between them. The CDR3 totals 14 residues. Germline CDR1 reads ENHRY; CDR2 reads SYGVKD. CDR3 in amino acids: CAIAQKEGTGELFF. The CDR3 nucleotides read TGTGCCATCGCCCAGAAAGAGGGAACCGGGGAGCTGTTTTTT.

V is TRBV11-1 and J is TRBJ2-1, with TRBD1 matching over 7 bases. Losses at the gene ends were 5 bases for V and 3 bases for J; bases not matched to a gene: 10. This CDR3 is built from 16 residues. Germline V gives CDR1 SGHAT, CDR2 FQDESV (reference sequence). For the CDR3, the DNA is TGTGCCAGCAGCGCAACCGGGACAGCAAACTACAATGAGCAGTTCTTC. It specifies CASSATGTANYNEQFF.

The chain recombines TRBV5-1 with TRBJ1-2; 7 positions match TRBD1. Losses at the gene ends were 4 bases for V and 2 bases for J; bases not matched to a gene: 5. CDR1 and CDR2 from the germline V gene are SGHRS and YFSETQ. The CDR3 contains 14 residues. This CDR3 is CASSLGDRNYGYTF. CDR3 sequence (DNA): TGCGCCAGCAGCCTAGGGGACAGAAACTATGGCTACACCTTC.

The genes are TRBV9 and TRBJ1-2; 9 bases fit TRBD1. CDR1 is SGDLS, CDR2 YYNGEE, per germline. The CDR3 sequence is 14 residues long. V was clipped by 2 bases and J by 4 bases; unmatched bases: 3. The DNA of the CDR3 is TGTGCCAGCAGCGTTGCGGACAGGGGCTATGGCTACACCTTC. It is translated as CASSVADRGYGYTF.

The chain is built from TRBV28 and TRBJ2-1, with a possible D match to TRBD1 (6 bases). V shed 5 bases and J shed 11 bases, with 10 bases lying between them. The CDR3 is made up of 11 amino acids. Germline CDR1 and CDR2: MDHEN and SYDVKM. The CDR3 loop reads CASSPDRKQFF. CDR3 in DNA: TGTGCCAGCAGTCCGGACAGAAAGCAGTTCTTC.

This chain connects TRBV10-3 to TRBJ1-1; 7 nucleotides align to TRBD1. The CDR3 totals 14 residues. With V trimmed by 8 bases and J by 5 bases, 11 bases remained unmatched. Germline V CDR1 and CDR2: ENHRY, SYGVKD. CDR3 sequence (DNA): TGTGCCATCCAGGGGGGACTCGCCGGGACTGAAGCTTTCTTT. This codes for CAIQGGLAGTEAFF.

This chain uses TRBV3-1 (or the pseudogene TRBV3-2) with TRBJ1-6; D perhaps matches TRBD1 (5 bases). The V gene's germline CDR1 is LGHDT and CDR2 YNNKEL (reference sequence). V dropped 1 base and J dropped 7 bases, with 14 bases sitting between them. This CDR3 comprises 16 residues. The CDR3 nucleotides read TGTGCCAGCAGCCAAGGGGGGGACCACCTGAATTCACCCCTCCACTTT. As protein: CASSQGGDHLNSPLHF.

The J gene is TRBJ1-1, the V gene TRBV29-1; D is perhaps TRBD1 (6 bases). Germline values: CDR1 SQVTM, CDR2 ANQGSEA. Trimming pared 4 bases from V and 5 bases from J, leaving 17 bases between. The CDR3 loop spans 14 amino acids. The CDR3 loop reads CSVVGAFALTEAFF. The CDR3 DNA sequence: TGCAGCGTTGTGGGGGCTTTTGCCCTGACTGAAGCTTTCTTT.

The sample holds one count of this clone. The chain carries TRBV11-2 and TRBJ2-5, with no clear D. CDR1 and CDR2 (germline): SGHAT, FQNNGV. CDR3 length: 15 amino acids. V shed 0 bases and J shed 0 bases, with 8 bases lying between them. The CDR3, as DNA: TGTGCCAGCAGCTTAGACTTACCGGACCAAGAGACCCAGTACTTC. As protein: CASSLDLPDQETQYF.

A note on this clone: The same CDR3 arises from other DNA sequences in this sample as well. The V gene is TRBV2, the J gene TRBJ2-4; D is possibly TRBD2 (5 bases). Germline V gene sequence: CDR1 SNHLY, CDR2 FYNNEI. The germline V and J ends were trimmed by 5 bases and 1 base, with 9 bases remaining between them. The CDR3 totals 14 residues. CDR3 nucleotides: TGTGCCAGCAGTCCCCGGGGTGCCAAAAACATTCAGTACTTC. Protein product: CASSPRGAKNIQYF.

This chain joins TRBV28 and TRBJ2-3; 8 bases align to TRBD1. This CDR3 is built from 17 residues. V shed 6 bases, J shed 0 bases, and the junction held 11 bases outside the gene matches. Germline V gene data show CDR1 as MDHEN and CDR2 as SYDVKM. DNA for the CDR3: TGTGCCAGCAGAGAGGGGACAGGAATTATTAGCACAGATACGCAGTATTTT. Its translation is CASREGTGIISTDTQYF. Variable domain in full (rest from reference TRBV28 and TRBJ2-3): DVKVTQSSRYLVKRTGEKVFLECVQDMDHENMFWYRQDPGLGLRLIYFSYDVKMKEKGDIPEGYSVSREKKERFSLILESASTNQTSMYLCASREGTGIISTDTQYFGPGTRLTVL.

The sample holds one count of this clone. This sequence joins TRBV7-2 and TRBJ1-2, with D unresolved. Per the germline V gene, CDR1 is SGHTA and CDR2 is FQGNSA. With 2 bases removed from V and 4 bases from J, the gap between germline ends came to 8 bases. The CDR3 contains 13 residues. The CDR3: CASSLTVAYGYTF. The CDR3 DNA sequence: TGTGCCAGCAGCTTAACAGTGGCCTATGGCTACACCTTC.

The DNA for the CDR3 is TGTGCCAGTAGTCGACCCCGGGTCAGCGTTATCAATGAGCAGTTCTTC. Amino acids: CASSRPRVSVINEQFF. The gene calls are TRBV19 and TRBJ2-1; D uncertain. V lost 5 bases and J lost 6, with 20 bases in between. Per germline, CDR1 LNHDA and CDR2 SQIVND (reference sequence). The CDR3 length is 16 residues.

The genes are TRBV18 and TRBJ2-5; D is perhaps TRBD2 (6 bases). This CDR3 is 13 amino acids long. The germline gives CDR1 KGHSH, CDR2 LQKENI. V dropped 0 bases and J dropped 5 bases, with 7 bases sitting between them. The CDR3 sequence: CASSPPEGETQYF. DNA of the CDR3: TGTGCCAGCTCACCACCGGAGGGGGAGACCCAGTACTTC.

The V call is TRBV28, the J call TRBJ1-6; D remains unclear. This CDR3 region has 15 residues. Germline loops: CDR1 MDHEN, CDR2 SYDVKM. V was pared by 3 bases and J by 0 bases, with 6 bases between. CDR3 region: CASSFGSSYNSPLHF. The CDR3 DNA sequence: TGTGCCAGCAGTTTTGGGAGCTCCTATAATTCACCCCTCCACTTT.

The chain uses TRBV6-6 and TRBJ1-6; TRBD1 agrees at 10 bases. V shed 6 bases, J shed 8 bases, and the junction held 4 bases outside the gene matches. Germline V gene data show CDR1 as MNHNY and CDR2 as SVGAGI (reference sequence). The CDR3 is 14 amino acids. The CDR3 loop is CASRRQGAYSPLHF. Written as DNA, the CDR3 is TGTGCCAGCAGACGACAGGGGGCTTATTCACCCCTCCACTTT.

J is TRBJ1-1 and V is TRBV9; 8 positions agree with TRBD1. The length of the CDR3 is 13 residues. With V trimmed by 5 bases and J by 5 bases, 5 bases remained unmatched. Germline values: CDR1 SGDLS, CDR2 YYNGEE. DNA for the CDR3: TGTGCCAGCAGAGGACAGGGTGGTACTGAAGCTTTCTTT. Translating gives CASRGQGGTEAFF.

The chain couples TRBV6-5 to TRBJ1-3; D unclear. The V end lost 0 bases, the J end lost 4 bases, and 10 bases lay between the germline ends. This CDR3 comprises 15 residues. The germline gives CDR1 MNHEY, CDR2 SVGAGI. The CDR3 DNA follows: TGTGCCAGCAGTTACTCCCGGGGTTCAGGAAACACCATATATTTT. This sequence encodes CASSYSRGSGNTIYF.

This chain joins TRBV30 and TRBJ2-1, with 8 bases aligning to TRBD1. The germline V gene encodes CDR1 GTSNPN and CDR2 SVGIG (reference sequence). Trimming removed 3 bases from V and 0 bases from J; junction bases left unmatched: 4. The CDR3 totals 15 residues. This CDR3 is CAWRMGQVSYNEQFF. The DNA for the CDR3 is TGTGCCTGGAGGATGGGACAGGTCTCCTACAATGAGCAGTTCTTC.

J is TRBJ2-5 and V is TRBV7-2; 11 bases line up with TRBD2. The CDR3 runs to 18 residues. V gave up 1 base and J gave up 3 bases; unmatched junction bases: 10. Germline lookup yields CDR1 SGHTA and CDR2 FQGNSA. The CDR3 is CASSLEFGGGLAEETQYF. Written as DNA, the CDR3 is TGTGCCAGCAGCTTAGAATTTGGAGGGGGACTAGCGGAAGAGACCCAGTACTTC.

This clone was recorded once. The chain joins TRBV7-9 to TRBJ2-1, with 8 nucleotides matching TRBD1. Trimming cost V 7 bases and J 4 bases; bases outside gene matches: 9. Germline CDR1 and CDR2: SEHNR and FQNEAQ (reference sequence). The CDR3 contains 15 residues. DNA for the CDR3: TGTGCCAGCAACGACCACAGGGGGATTTACAATGAGCAGTTCTTC. It yields the protein CASNDHRGIYNEQFF.

This chain joins TRBV3-1 (or the pseudogene TRBV3-2) and TRBJ2-2; possibly TRBD2 for D (5 bases). V was cut by 4 bases and J by 0 bases, with 12 bases left in between. This CDR3 contains 16 residues. Per the germline V gene, CDR1 is LGHDT and CDR2 is YNNKEL (reference sequence). CDR3 nucleotides: TGTGCCAGCAGCCGACTACTAGGGCCGAACACCGGGGAGCTGTTTTTT. Encoded protein: CASSRLLGPNTGELFF.